This T cell receptor beta chain was identified in a study of T cells expressing NK-cell markers. This CDR3 has 16 amino acids. Libraries used 5'RACE template switching adding universal primer site and UMIs. One entry per CDR3 protein, without DNA, is what TCRdb gives after re-calling the 5' RACE reads. Its clone listing holds 250,000 to 300,000 distinct CDR3 sequences. What was sequenced was blood T cells: a sorted CD56 or NKG2C T cell subset, CD4+ or CD8+ T cells, or bulk PBMC T cells (not recorded which). The rearrangement uses TRBV12-3 or TRBV12-4 and TRBJ1-3. The origin of this receptor is a man aged 18 to 30 in good health. Here the CDR3 reads CASSSHRTASGNTIYF.